The 16 T cell receptor beta chains below all came from one sample that was sequenced in a study of coeliac disease. The data were produced by immunoSEQ multiplex PCR, yet TCRdb's version contains in-frame clones alone and is incomplete. The sample has thousands of clones, approximately 64% seen once. Sequencing was done on a sample of lamina propria lymphocytes from the gut. The origin of the receptors is a man aged 50 to 60 with active celiac disease.

V usage is TRBV30 and J usage is TRBJ2-1, with D perhaps matching TRBD2 (6 bases). The V end was cut by 5 bases, the J end by 10 bases, with 6 bases between. The germline CDR1 and CDR2 sequences are GTSNPN and SVGIG (reference sequence). The CDR3 is made up of 9 amino acids. CDR3 loop: CAWGGEQFF. In DNA form, the CDR3 reads TGTGCCTGGGGGGGGGAGCAGTTCTTC.

With respect to this clone: Its ends do not fully match the called genes, so a read error is possible. This sequence joins TRBV7-7 and TRBJ2-7, with 9 bases fitting TRBD1. Germline CDR1 SSHAT, CDR2 FNYEAQ (reference sequence). The CDR3 contains 15 residues. CDR3 DNA sequence: TGTGCTAGCAGCTTGGGGGGACAGGGAACCTACGAGCAGTACTTC. Its translation: CASSLGGQGTYEQYF.

The J gene is TRBJ2-1, the V gene TRBV6-5, with a possible D match to TRBD2 (6 bases). The V end was cut by 7 bases, the J end by 6 bases, with 16 bases between. CDR3 size: 14 residues. Germline CDR1 is MNHEY and CDR2 is SVGAGI. The CDR3 nucleotides read TGTGCCAGCAAATTCGGGGGAGGTGGCAATGAGCAGTTCTTC. Translated: CASKFGGGGNEQFF.

The V gene is TRBV25-1, the J gene TRBJ2-7; 7 bases match TRBD1. The germline gives CDR1 MGHDK, CDR2 SYGVNS. CDR3 length: 13 amino acids. Trimming at V came to 6 bases and at J to 2 bases, leaving 4 bases not matched to a gene. CDR3 sequence (DNA): TGTGCCAGCAGCAGGGGACAGCCCTACGAGCAGTACGTC. Translation gives CASSRGQPYEQYV.

In its sample, this clone was seen a few times. This sample also contains other DNA sequences that code for the same CDR3. V is TRBV28 and J is TRBJ2-7; 8 nucleotides match TRBD1. This CDR3 has 14 residues. CDR1 MDHEN and CDR2 SYDVKM come from the germline V gene. Germline trimming cut 3 bases from V and 2 bases from J; bases unmatched to any gene: 3. CDR3 DNA sequence: TGTGCCAGCAGTTTTGACAGGGGTCCCTACGAGCAGTACTTC. Protein product: CASSFDRGPYEQYF. The complete variable domain, with remaining parts taken from reference TRBV28 and TRBJ2-7, reads DVKVTQSSRYLVKRTGEKVFLECVQDMDHENMFWYRQDPGLGLRLIYFSYDVKMKEKGDIPEGYSVSREKKERFSLILESASTNQTSMYLCASSFDRGPYEQYFGPGTRLTVT.

The chain is built from TRBV7-9 and TRBJ2-4; 8 bases align to TRBD2. V lost 1 base, J lost 9 bases, and 11 bases stayed unmatched. Germline V lookup: CDR1 SEHNR, CDR2 FQNEAQ (reference sequence). The CDR3 has 16 residues. The CDR3 reads CASSLVGGTSEAIQYF. The CDR3 DNA is TGTGCCAGCAGCTTAGTTGGGGGGACTAGTGAGGCCATTCAGTACTTC.

The V and J genes are TRBV7-2 and TRBJ2-1; 9 bases map to TRBD1. CDR3 length: 15 amino acids. V dropped 5 bases and J dropped 2; count of bases not matched to a gene: 4. In germline, CDR1 is SGHTA, CDR2 FQGNSA. The CDR3 here is CASSHNRGPYNEQFF. The CDR3 DNA reads as TGTGCCAGCAGCCACAACAGGGGGCCCTACAATGAGCAGTTCTTC. Complete variable domain (other parts from reference TRBV7-2 and TRBJ2-1): GAGVSQSPSNKVTEKGKDVELRCDPISGHTALYWYRQSLGQGLEFLIYFQGNSAPDKSGLPSDRFSAERTGGSVSTLTIQRTQQEDSAVYLCASSHNRGPYNEQFFGPGTRLTVL.

This clone was seen a handful of times. The rearrangement uses TRBV7-9 and TRBJ1-2; perhaps TRBD1 as D (6 bases). Germline V CDR1 and CDR2: SEHNR, FQNEAQ (reference sequence). V was clipped by 5 bases and J by 4 bases, with 20 bases between them. This CDR3 comprises 16 residues. The CDR3 region has the DNA TGTGCCAGCAGCAATCCCCAGGGGATCTCTGCCTATGGCTACACCTTC. The encoded protein is CASSNPQGISAYGYTF.

This rearrangement joins TRBV7-2 to TRBJ2-7; D not certain. The CDR3 has 14 residues. V was clipped by 3 bases and J by 7 bases, with 16 bases between them. The germline V gene encodes CDR1 SGHTA and CDR2 FQGNSA. The chain's CDR3 is CASSFDALSREQYV. CDR3 sequence (DNA): TGTGCCAGCAGCTTTGACGCACTCTCGAGGGAGCAGTACGTC.

The chain joins TRBV6-5 to TRBJ2-1, with 7 bases lining up with TRBD2. Germline V gene sequence: CDR1 MNHEY, CDR2 SVGAGI. With V trimmed by 6 bases and J by 2 bases, 7 bases remained unmatched. CDR3 size: 15 residues. The CDR3, as DNA: TGTGCCAGCAGAGCCCGGGACTACACCTACAATGAGCAGTTCTTC. Protein sequence: CASRARDYTYNEQFF.

CDR3 region: CASSQGALGYEQYV. CDR3 nucleotides: TGTGCCAGCAGCCAGGGGGCTCTAGGCTACGAGCAGTACGTC. This chain uses TRBV7-6 with TRBJ2-7; TRBD1 aligns across 8 bases. Germline assignment: CDR1 SGHVS and CDR2 FNYEAQ. The CDR3 length is 14 residues. V shed 5 bases, J shed 3 bases, and the junction held 6 bases outside the gene matches.

V gene TRBV2 combines with J gene TRBJ2-1, with 8 bases lining up with TRBD2. CDR1 is SNHLY, CDR2 FYNNEI, per germline. V lost 2 bases and J lost 10; bases outside the gene matches: 1. This CDR3 is built from 12 residues. The CDR3 coding sequence is TGTGCCAGCAGTGAAATAGCGGGAGAGCAGTTCTTC. This codes for CASSEIAGEQFF.

The V and J genes are TRBV19 and TRBJ2-1; tentatively, D is TRBD1 (5 bases). CDR3 size: 12 residues. The V gene's germline CDR1 is LNHDA and CDR2 SQIVND (reference sequence). Trimming cost V 4 bases and J 10 bases, with 11 bases left between them. The DNA of the CDR3 is TGTGCCAGTAGTAGCAGGGTGGGGGAGCAGTTCTTC. This gives the protein CASSSRVGEQFF.

The rearrangement uses TRBV4-2 and TRBJ2-7; D gene unclear. The CDR3 covers 16 residues. V lost 1 base and J lost 1, with 14 bases in between. CDR1 is LGHNA, CDR2 YNFKEQ, per germline. CDR3 amino acids: CASSQVDASQSYEQYF. The CDR3, as DNA: TGTGCCAGCAGCCAAGTTGATGCGAGTCAATCCTACGAGCAGTACTTC.

By sample fraction, this clone is medium-sized. V usage is TRBV27 and J usage is TRBJ2-2; 10 positions match TRBD2. The V and J ends lost 3 bases and 1 base, in that order; junction bases with no gene match: 5. Germline V gene data show CDR1 as MNHEY and CDR2 as SMNVEV (reference sequence). This CDR3 is 17 amino acids long. The CDR3: CASSFLAGGLNTGELFF. In DNA form, the CDR3 reads TGTGCCAGCAGTTTTTTAGCGGGAGGACTGAACACCGGGGAGCTGTTTTTT.

The rearrangement joins TRBV7-2 to TRBJ1-4; D may be TRBD1 (5 bases). Trimming took 3 bases from V and 0 from J, leaving 8 bases between them. Germline assignment: CDR1 SGHTA and CDR2 FQGNSA. CDR3 length: 15 residues. CDR3 DNA: TGTGCCAGCAGCTTTAGGGGTGCAACTAATGAAAAACTGTTTTTT. Its translation is CASSFRGATNEKLFF.